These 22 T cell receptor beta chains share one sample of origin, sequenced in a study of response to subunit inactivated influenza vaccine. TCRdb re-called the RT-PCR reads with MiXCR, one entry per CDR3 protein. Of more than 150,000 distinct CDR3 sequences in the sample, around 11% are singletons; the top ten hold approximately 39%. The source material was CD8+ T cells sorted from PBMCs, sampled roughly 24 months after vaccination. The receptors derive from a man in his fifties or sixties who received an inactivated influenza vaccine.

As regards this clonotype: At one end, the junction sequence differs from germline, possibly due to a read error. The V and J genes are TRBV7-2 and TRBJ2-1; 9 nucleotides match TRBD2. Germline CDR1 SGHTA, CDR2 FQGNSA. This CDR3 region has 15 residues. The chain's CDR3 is CASSLLAGTYNDQFF. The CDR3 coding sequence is TGTGCCAGCAGCTTACTAGCGGGAACCTACAATGACCAGTTCTTC.

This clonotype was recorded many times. In DNA form, the CDR3 reads TGTGCCAGCAGGGACAGGGGAGGAGAGACCCAGTACTTC. Protein product: CASRDRGGETQYF. The chain combines TRBV12-3 or TRBV12-4 with TRBJ2-5; 9 bases are a match to TRBD1. The V and J ends lost 6 bases and 4 bases, in that order; junction bases with no gene match: 3. The CDR3 sequence is 13 residues long.

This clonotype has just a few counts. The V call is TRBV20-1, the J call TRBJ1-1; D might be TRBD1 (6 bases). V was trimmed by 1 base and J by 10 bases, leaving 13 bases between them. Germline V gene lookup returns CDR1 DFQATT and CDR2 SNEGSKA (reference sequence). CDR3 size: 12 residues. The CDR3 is CSARAPGEGAFF. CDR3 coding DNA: TGCAGTGCTAGAGCTCCAGGGGAGGGAGCTTTCTTT.

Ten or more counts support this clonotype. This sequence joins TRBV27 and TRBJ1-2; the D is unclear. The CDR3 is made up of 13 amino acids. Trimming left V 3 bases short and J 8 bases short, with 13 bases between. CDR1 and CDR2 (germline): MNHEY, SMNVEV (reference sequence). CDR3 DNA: TGTGCCAGCAGTTTTTTCGGAGAGGAGGGCTACACCTTC. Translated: CASSFFGEEGYTF.

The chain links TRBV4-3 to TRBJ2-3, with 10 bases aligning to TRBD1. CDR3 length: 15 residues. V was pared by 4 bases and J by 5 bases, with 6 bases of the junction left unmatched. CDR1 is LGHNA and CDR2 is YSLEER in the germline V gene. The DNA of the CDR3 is TGCGCCAGCAGCCGATCGGACAGGGGGAGAGATACGCAGTATTTT. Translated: CASSRSDRGRDTQYF.

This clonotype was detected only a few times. In DNA form, the CDR3 reads TGTGCCAGCAGTTTATCCCGGACAGGCCTCTATGGCTACACCTTC. It translates to CASSLSRTGLYGYTF. The V call is TRBV28, the J call TRBJ1-2; TRBD1 matches 7 bases. Per germline, CDR1 MDHEN and CDR2 SYDVKM. J gave up 4 bases and V 1 base, and 6 bases lay outside the gene matches. The CDR3 consists of 15 residues.

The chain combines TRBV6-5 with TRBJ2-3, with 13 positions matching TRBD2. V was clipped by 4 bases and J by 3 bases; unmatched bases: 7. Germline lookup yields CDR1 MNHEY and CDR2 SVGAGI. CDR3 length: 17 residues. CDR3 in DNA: TGTGCCAGCAGTTCCCCGGGACTAGCGGGGATAACAGATACGCAGTATTTT. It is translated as CASSSPGLAGITDTQYF.

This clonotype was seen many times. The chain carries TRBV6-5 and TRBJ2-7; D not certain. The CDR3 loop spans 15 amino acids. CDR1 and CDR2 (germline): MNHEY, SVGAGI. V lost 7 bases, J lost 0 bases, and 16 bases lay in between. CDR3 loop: CASILLGGYSYEQYF. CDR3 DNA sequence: TGTGCCAGCATTTTATTGGGCGGCTACTCCTACGAGCAGTACTTC.

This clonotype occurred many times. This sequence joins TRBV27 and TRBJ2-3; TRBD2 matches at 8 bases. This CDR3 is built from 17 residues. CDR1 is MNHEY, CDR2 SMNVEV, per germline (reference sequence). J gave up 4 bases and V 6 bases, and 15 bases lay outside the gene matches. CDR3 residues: CASRLTGPAGAADTQYF. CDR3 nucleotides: TGTGCCAGCAGACTCACGGGGCCAGCGGGGGCCGCAGATACGCAGTATTTT.

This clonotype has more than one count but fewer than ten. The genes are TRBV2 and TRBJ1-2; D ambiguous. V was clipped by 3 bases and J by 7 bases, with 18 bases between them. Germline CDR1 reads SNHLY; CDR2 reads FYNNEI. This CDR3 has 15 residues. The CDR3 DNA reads TGTGCCAGCAGTGATACACCTCGCGGGGTTGGTGGCTACACCTTC. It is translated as CASSDTPRGVGGYTF.

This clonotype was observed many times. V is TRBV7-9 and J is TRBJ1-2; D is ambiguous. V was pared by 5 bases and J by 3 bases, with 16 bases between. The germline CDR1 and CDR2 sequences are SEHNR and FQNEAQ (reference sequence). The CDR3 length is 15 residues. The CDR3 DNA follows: TGTGCCAGCAGCCCGGCATTTGAGGGTTACTATGGCTACACCTTC. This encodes CASSPAFEGYYGYTF.

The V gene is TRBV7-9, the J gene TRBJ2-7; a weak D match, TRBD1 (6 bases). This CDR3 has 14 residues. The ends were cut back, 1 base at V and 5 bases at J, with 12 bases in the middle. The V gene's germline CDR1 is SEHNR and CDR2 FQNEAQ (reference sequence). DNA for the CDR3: TGTGCCAGCAGCTTAGTACAGGGCACGGACGAGCAGTACTTC. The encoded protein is CASSLVQGTDEQYF.

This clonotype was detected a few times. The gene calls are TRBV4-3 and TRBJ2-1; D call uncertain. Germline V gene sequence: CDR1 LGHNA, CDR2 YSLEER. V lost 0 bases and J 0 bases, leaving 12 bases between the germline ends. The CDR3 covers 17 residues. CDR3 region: CASSQDGDLSSYNEQFF. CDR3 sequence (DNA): TGCGCCAGCAGCCAAGATGGTGACCTGAGCTCCTACAATGAGCAGTTCTTC.

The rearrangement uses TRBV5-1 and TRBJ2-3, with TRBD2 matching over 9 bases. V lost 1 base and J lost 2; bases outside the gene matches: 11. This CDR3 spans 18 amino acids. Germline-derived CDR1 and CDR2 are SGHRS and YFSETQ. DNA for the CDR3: TGCGCCAGCAGCTTGTATTTGACTAGCGGTATGTCCACAGATACGCAGTATTTT. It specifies CASSLYLTSGMSTDTQYF.

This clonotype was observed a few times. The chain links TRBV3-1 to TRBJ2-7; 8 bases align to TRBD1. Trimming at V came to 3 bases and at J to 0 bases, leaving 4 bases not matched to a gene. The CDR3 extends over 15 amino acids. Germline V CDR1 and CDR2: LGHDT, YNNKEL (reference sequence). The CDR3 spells CASSHGQGSSYEQYF. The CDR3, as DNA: TGTGCCAGCAGCCACGGACAGGGAAGCTCCTACGAGCAGTACTTC.

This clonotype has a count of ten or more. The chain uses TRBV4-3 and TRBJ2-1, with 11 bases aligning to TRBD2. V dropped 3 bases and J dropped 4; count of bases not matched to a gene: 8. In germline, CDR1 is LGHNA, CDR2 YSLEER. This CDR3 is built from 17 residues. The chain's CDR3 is CASSHGLAGGLYNEQFF. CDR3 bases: TGCGCCAGCAGCCACGGACTAGCGGGTGGCTTATACAATGAGCAGTTCTTC.

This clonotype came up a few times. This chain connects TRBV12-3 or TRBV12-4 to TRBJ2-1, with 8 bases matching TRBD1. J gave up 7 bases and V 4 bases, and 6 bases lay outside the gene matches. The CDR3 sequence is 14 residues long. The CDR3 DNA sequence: TGTGCCAGCAGTTCAGGGGGCCTTTTGAATGAGCAGTTCTTC. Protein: CASSSGGLLNEQFF.

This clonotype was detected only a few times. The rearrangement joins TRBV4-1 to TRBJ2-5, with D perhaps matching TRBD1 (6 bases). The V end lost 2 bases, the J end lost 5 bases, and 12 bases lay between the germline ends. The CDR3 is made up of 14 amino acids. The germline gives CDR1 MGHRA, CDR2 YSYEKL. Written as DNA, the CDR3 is TGCGCCAGCAGCCAAACTCAGGGGCTGGAGACCCAGTACTTC. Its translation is CASSQTQGLETQYF.

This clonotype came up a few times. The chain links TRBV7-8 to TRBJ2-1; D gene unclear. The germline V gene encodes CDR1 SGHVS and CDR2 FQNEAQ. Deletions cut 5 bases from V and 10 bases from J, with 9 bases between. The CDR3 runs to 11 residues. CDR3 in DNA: TGTGCCAGCAGCCGCGCTGGAGAGCAGTTCTTC. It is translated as CASSRAGEQFF.

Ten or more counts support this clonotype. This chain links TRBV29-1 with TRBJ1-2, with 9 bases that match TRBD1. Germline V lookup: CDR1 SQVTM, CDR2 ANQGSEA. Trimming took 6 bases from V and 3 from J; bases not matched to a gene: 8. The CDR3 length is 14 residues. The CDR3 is CSVIRDRADYGYTF. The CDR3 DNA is TGCAGCGTGATCCGGGACAGGGCGGACTATGGCTACACCTTC.

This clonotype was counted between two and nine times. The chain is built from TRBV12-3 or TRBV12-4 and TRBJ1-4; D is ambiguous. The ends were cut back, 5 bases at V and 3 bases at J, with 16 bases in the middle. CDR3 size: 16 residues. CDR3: CASSTTRWQANEKLFF. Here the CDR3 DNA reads TGTGCCAGCAGTACCACCCGGTGGCAGGCTAATGAAAAACTGTTTTTT.

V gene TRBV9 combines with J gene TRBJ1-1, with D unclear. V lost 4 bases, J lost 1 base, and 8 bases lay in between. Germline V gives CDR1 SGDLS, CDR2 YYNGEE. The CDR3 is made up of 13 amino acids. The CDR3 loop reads CASSRDGNTEAFF. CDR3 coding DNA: TGTGCCAGCAGCCGTGACGGGAACACTGAAGCTTTCTTT.